Each of the 15 T cell receptor beta chains below was sequenced from the same sample in a study of post-analysis software for immune sequencing data. Findings and caveats of the study: The study found TRBV5-6, TRBV5-1 and TRBV20-1 among roughly 5 TRBV segments more frequent in patients than controls.

No antigen is known for these receptors. TCR beta cDNA libraries had unique molecular identifiers. TCRdb passed the PCR reads through MiXCR, listing each CDR3 protein once. The repertoire consists of fewer than 850,000 distinct CDR3 sequences, with around 46% occurring once and the leading ten covering roughly 5%. Sequencing was carried out using blood. The receptor source for this set is a girl under 18 with multiple sclerosis.

This clonotype has more than one count but fewer than ten. The chain combines TRBV10-3 with TRBJ2-3, with TRBD2 matching 9 bases. CDR3 size: 16 residues. V trimming: 5 bases; J trimming: 1 base; junction bases outside the gene matches: 7. Per the germline V gene, CDR1 is ENHRY and CDR2 is SYGVKD. This CDR3 is CAISPLSGGGTDTQYF. In nucleotides, the CDR3 is TGTGCCATCAGTCCCCTTAGCGGGGGAGGCACAGATACGCAGTATTTT.

V and J are TRBV15 and TRBJ2-5; D is possibly TRBD1 (6 bases). This CDR3 contains 16 residues. Germline V gives CDR1 LNHNV, CDR2 YYDKDF (reference sequence). V was shortened by 1 base and J by 7 bases, with 19 bases between the two germline ends. The CDR3 loop is CATSRATGTSKGTQYF. CDR3 in DNA: TGTGCCACCAGCAGAGCAACAGGGACAAGCAAGGGGACCCAGTACTTC. The variable domain in full, completed from reference TRBV15 and TRBJ2-5, reads DAMVIQNPRYQVTQFGKPVTLSCSQTLNHNVMYWYQQKSSQAPKLLFHYYDKDFNNEADTPDNFQSRRPNTSFCFLDIRSPGLGDTAMYLCATSRATGTSKGTQYFGPGTRLLVL.

CDR3 in amino acids: CAISESGITAGNTIYF. The CDR3 DNA follows: TGTGCCATCAGTGAGTCGGGGATTACGGCCGGAAACACCATATATTTT. The V call is TRBV10-3, the J call TRBJ1-3; no definite D call. Trimming removed 0 bases from V and 4 bases from J, with 13 bases in between. The germline CDR1 and CDR2 sequences are ENHRY and SYGVKD. This CDR3 spans 16 amino acids.

The chain uses TRBV19 and TRBJ2-5; 9 nucleotides agree with TRBD1. V shed 3 bases, J shed 6 bases, and the junction held 5 bases outside the gene matches. The CDR3 loop spans 14 amino acids. Looked up from germline, CDR1 is LNHDA and CDR2 is SQIVND (reference sequence). The CDR3 is CASSIDRGVQTQYF. In nucleotides, the CDR3 is TGTGCCAGTAGTATCGACAGGGGGGTCCAGACCCAGTACTTC.

The chain carries TRBV20-1 and TRBJ2-7; 7 bases agree with TRBD2. Trimming took 4 bases from V and 3 from J; bases not matched to a gene: 27. The CDR3 covers 20 residues. Germline CDR1 reads DFQATT; CDR2 reads SNEGSKA (reference sequence). The DNA for the CDR3 is TGCAGTGCTATCCTAGCCTTTGGCGGGAGTTCCCGCCCTAAAGGCTACGAGCAGTACTTC. Translated, it gives CSAILAFGGSSRPKGYEQYF.

The chain employs TRBV5-1 and TRBJ2-3, with 7 bases identical to TRBD1. Per germline, CDR1 SGHRS and CDR2 YFSETQ. This CDR3 has 19 residues. Trimming cost V 0 bases and J 0 bases; bases outside gene matches: 13. DNA for the CDR3: TGCGCCAGCAGCTTGGTATGGACAGGTTCCACAACTAGCACAGATACGCAGTATTTT. Translating gives CASSLVWTGSTTSTDTQYF.

The chain links TRBV20-1 to TRBJ2-7; tentatively, D is TRBD1 (5 bases). Trimming took 0 bases from V and 2 from J, leaving 11 bases between them. Germline assignment: CDR1 DFQATT and CDR2 SNEGSKA (reference sequence). This CDR3 spans 14 amino acids. The CDR3, as DNA: TGCAGTGCTAGAGAACAGGTCGGTCCCTACGAGCAGTACTTC. Its protein product is CSAREQVGPYEQYF.

The chain employs TRBV27 and TRBJ1-2; the D is unclear. The ends were cut back, 6 bases at V and 3 bases at J, with 11 bases in the middle. Germline assignment: CDR1 MNHEY and CDR2 SMNVEV (reference sequence). The CDR3 totals 13 residues. The CDR3 is CASSAHIDYGYTF. The CDR3 DNA follows: TGTGCCAGCAGCGCACATATCGACTATGGCTACACCTTC.

The chain recombines TRBV6-2 or TRBV6-3 with TRBJ2-1; 8 nucleotides match TRBD2. The germline V gene encodes CDR1 MNHEY and CDR2 SVGEGT. With 6 bases clipped from V and 10 bases from J, the junction kept 5 bases outside the gene matches. The CDR3 extends over 12 amino acids. The CDR3 protein is CASSRLAREQFF. The CDR3 DNA follows: TGTGCCAGCAGCAGACTAGCGAGGGAGCAGTTCTTC.

This chain links TRBV5-1 with TRBJ2-5, with TRBD2 matching 7 bases. J was trimmed by 2 bases and V by 4 bases; bases with no gene match: 5. The CDR3 consists of 14 residues. CDR1 and CDR2 (germline): SGHRS, YFSETQ. DNA of the CDR3: TGCGCCAGCAGCAACCCTAGCGGTCAAGAGACCCAGTACTTC. It translates to CASSNPSGQETQYF.

With respect to this clonotype: A read error may be the cause here, since a much bigger clone is one base away. This chain joins TRBV20-1 and TRBJ1-2; 11 bases map to TRBD1. The CDR3 is made up of 14 amino acids. Germline CDR1 and CDR2: DFQATT and SNEGSKA (reference sequence). The ends lost 4 bases at V and 6 bases at J; junction bases unmatched: 7. The CDR3 reads CSATSGQGEDGYTF. CDR3 coding DNA: TGCAGTGCTACCTCGGGACAGGGGGAGGATGGCTACACCTTC.

V usage is TRBV12-3 or TRBV12-4 and J usage is TRBJ2-7; TRBD2 agrees at 7 bases. The V segment lost 1 base and the J segment 2 bases; nucleotides outside the gene matches: 5. This CDR3 spans 15 amino acids. The CDR3 protein is CASSLESGLAYEQYF. DNA for the CDR3: TGTGCCAGCAGTTTAGAGTCCGGACTAGCCTACGAGCAGTACTTC.

The rearrangement joins TRBV12-3 or TRBV12-4 to TRBJ1-2; D uncertain. The CDR3 sequence is 12 residues long. V was shortened by 3 bases and J by 6 bases, with 8 bases between the two germline ends. The CDR3 region has the DNA TGTGCCAGCAGTTTTGCGGGGAATGGCTACACCTTC. It codes for CASSFAGNGYTF.

The chain uses TRBV6-2 or TRBV6-3 and TRBJ2-5, with 9 bases lining up with TRBD1. V lost 5 bases, J lost 5 bases, and 6 bases stayed unmatched. The CDR3 is made up of 14 amino acids. Germline V gives CDR1 MNHEY, CDR2 SVGEGT. This CDR3 reads CASSHRDRDETQYF. CDR3 bases: TGTGCCAGCAGTCACCGGGACAGGGATGAGACCCAGTACTTC.

Worth noting for this clonotype: The junction departs from germline at one end; a sequencing error may be responsible. The J gene is TRBJ1-1, the V gene TRBV5-6; D may be TRBD1 (6 bases). Germline lookup yields CDR1 SGHDT and CDR2 YYEEEE. This CDR3 has 12 residues. The CDR3 DNA sequence: TGTGCCAACAGCTTGGGGGGCCTCTGGGCTTTCTTT. Its translation is CANSLGGLWAFF.